The 32 T cell receptor beta chains below all came from one sample that was sequenced in a study of cytomegalovirus exposure and HLA in healthy donors. The PCR ran on 60 Vbeta and 13 Jbeta primers. Assay used: immunoSEQ multiplex PCR; TCRdb lists only in-frame clones, some missing. The sample yields about 160,000 clones, around 72% seen once. Sequencing was done on a sample of PBMCs. The receptors derive from a woman aged 40 to 50 in good health and CMV-seropositive.

This chain connects TRBV2 to TRBJ1-3; no clear D. The CDR3 sequence is 13 residues long. The V end was cut by 6 bases, the J end by 0 bases, with 6 bases between. Germline CDR1 SNHLY, CDR2 FYNNEI. Here the CDR3 DNA reads TGTGCCAGCAGGGCAAGCTCTGGAAACACCATATATTTT. It is translated as CASRASSGNTIYF.

V gene TRBV27 combines with J gene TRBJ2-6, with 8 bases matching TRBD1. The CDR3 sequence is 18 residues long. Trimming cost V 5 bases and J 1 base; bases outside gene matches: 10. Germline loops: CDR1 MNHEY, CDR2 SMNVEV (reference sequence). The CDR3 reads CASSLRTGSPSGANVLTF. CDR3 DNA: TGTGCCAGCAGTCTACGGACAGGGTCCCCTTCTGGGGCCAACGTCCTGACTTTC.

The sample holds one count of this clone. This chain connects TRBV7-9 to TRBJ2-3; the match to TRBD2 covers 7 bases. The CDR3 totals 17 residues. V dropped 0 bases and J dropped 6; count of bases not matched to a gene: 12. Per germline, CDR1 SEHNR and CDR2 FQNEAQ (reference sequence). CDR3 protein: CASSLAWGLPPEDTQYF. The CDR3 DNA sequence: TGTGCCAGCAGCTTAGCGTGGGGACTACCACCGGAGGATACGCAGTATTTT.

Only a few counts were recorded for this clone. One end of the junction fails to match germline, which may point to a read error. This rearrangement joins TRBV18 to TRBJ2-2; TRBD1 aligns across 7 bases. Germline V gene lookup returns CDR1 KGHSH and CDR2 LQKENI. CDR3 length: 14 residues. The chain's CDR3 is CASSPQGNTGELFF. CDR3 in DNA: TGTGCCAGCTCCCCACAGGGGAATACCGGGGAGCTGTTTTTT.

The genes are TRBV25-1 and TRBJ1-3; 8 bases agree with TRBD1. This CDR3 contains 15 residues. The V gene's germline CDR1 is MGHDK and CDR2 SYGVNS. J gave up 4 bases and V 4 bases, and 6 bases lay outside the gene matches. The CDR3 is CASSAGQGRGNTIYF. CDR3 DNA sequence: TGTGCCAGCAGTGCCGGACAGGGACGGGGAAACACCATATATTTT.

The chain employs TRBV13 and TRBJ1-2, with 10 bases aligning to TRBD1. The CDR3 loop spans 14 amino acids. V lost 4 bases, J lost 3 bases, and 2 bases stayed unmatched. Germline CDR1 PRHDT, CDR2 FYEKMQ (reference sequence). CDR3 protein: CASSYGQGDYGYTF. DNA for the CDR3: TGTGCCAGCAGCTATGGACAGGGGGACTATGGCTACACCTTC. The entire variable domain, with the rest obtained from reference TRBV13 and TRBJ1-2, is as follows: AAGVIQSPRHLIKEKRETATLKCYPIPRHDTVYWYQQGPGQDPQFLISFYEKMQSDKGSIPDRFSAQQFSDYHSELNMSSLELGDSALYFCASSYGQGDYGYTFGSGTRLTVV.

The chain links TRBV11-1 to TRBJ1-6; D not certain. Germline CDR1 and CDR2: SGHAT and FQDESV (reference sequence). This CDR3 spans 16 amino acids. Trimming shortened V by 1 base and J by 0 bases, and 7 bases separated the two germline ends. This CDR3 is CASSLGGSSYNSPLHF. Written as DNA, the CDR3 is TGTGCCAGCAGCTTAGGAGGGAGCTCCTATAATTCACCCCTCCACTTT.

V gene TRBV7-9 combines with J gene TRBJ2-7; D perhaps matches TRBD1 (5 bases). Germline V gene sequence: CDR1 SEHNR, CDR2 FQNEAQ (reference sequence). CDR3 length: 14 amino acids. Trimming cost V 3 bases and J 0 bases, with 9 bases left between them. The CDR3 sequence: CASSLDISSYEQYF. CDR3 nucleotide sequence: TGTGCCAGCAGCTTGGACATAAGCTCCTACGAGCAGTACTTC.

The sample holds a few counts of this clone. The chain recombines TRBV18 with TRBJ1-5; D remains ambiguous. From germline, CDR1 is KGHSH and CDR2 LQKENI. The V gene lost 6 bases and the J gene lost 0 bases, with 15 bases spanning the gap. The CDR3 sequence is 16 residues long. This CDR3 is CASSEESSSSNQPQHF. DNA for the CDR3: TGTGCCAGCTCCGAGGAAAGTTCTTCTAGCAATCAGCCCCAGCATTTT.

The CDR3 DNA follows: TGTGCCAGTAGTCTTGGGACAGGGACCTACGAGCAGTACTTC. It is translated as CASSLGTGTYEQYF. The V call is TRBV19, the J call TRBJ2-7; 9 bases fit TRBD1. V trimming: 5 bases; J trimming: 2 bases; junction bases outside the gene matches: 4. Germline assignment: CDR1 LNHDA and CDR2 SQIVND (reference sequence). The CDR3 covers 14 residues. Full variable domain (missing parts from reference TRBV19 and TRBJ2-7): DGGITQSPKYLFRKEGQNVTLSCEQNLNHDAMYWYRQDPGQGLRLIYYSQIVNDFQKGDIAEGYSVSREKKESFPLTVTSAQKNPTAFYLCASSLGTGTYEQYFGPGTRLTVT.

This clone was counted a single time. J is TRBJ1-1 and V is TRBV5-1; weak D call: TRBD1 (6 bases). Germline V gives CDR1 SGHRS, CDR2 YFSETQ. V was cut by 1 base and J by 4 bases, with 14 bases left in between. The length of the CDR3 is 15 residues. The CDR3 DNA reads as TGCGCCAGCAGCTTGTATCTGGGGGCTGGCACTGAAGCTTTCTTT. This translates into CASSLYLGAGTEAFF.

This clone was seen only once. V and J are TRBV15 and TRBJ2-7; 8 positions agree with TRBD1. CDR1 and CDR2 from the germline V gene are LNHNV and YYDKDF (reference sequence). J gave up 3 bases and V 3 bases, and 10 bases lay outside the gene matches. The CDR3 extends over 16 amino acids. The CDR3 DNA reads TGTGCCACCAGCAGGGCTTTCCCCGGGACAGGCTACGAGCAGTACTTC. This gives the protein CATSRAFPGTGYEQYF.

On this clone itself: The same CDR3 is also encoded by other DNA sequences in this sample. The genes are TRBV11-2 and TRBJ2-3; weak D call: TRBD1 (6 bases). The CDR3 covers 14 residues. Germline V gene sequence: CDR1 SGHAT, CDR2 FQNNGV. V lost 5 bases and J lost 6, with 15 bases in between. The CDR3 DNA reads as TGTGCCAGCAGCCTACGGACAGTCACGGATACGCAGTATTTT. This sequence encodes CASSLRTVTDTQYF.

The V call is TRBV30, the J call TRBJ1-4, with D tentatively TRBD1 (5 bases). Germline V gene sequence: CDR1 GTSNPN, CDR2 SVGIG (reference sequence). Trimming removed 3 bases from V and 8 bases from J, with 13 bases in between. The CDR3 spans 13 residues. The chain's CDR3 is CAWSISGGEKLFF. DNA of the CDR3: TGTGCCTGGAGCATCTCGGGGGGGGAAAAACTGTTTTTT.

The chain combines TRBV7-3 with TRBJ2-3; TRBD2 agrees at 9 bases. Trimming at V came to 6 bases and at J to 4 bases, leaving 5 bases not matched to a gene. Germline values: CDR1 SGHTA, CDR2 FQGTGA. This CDR3 spans 14 amino acids. CDR3 in DNA: TGTGCCAGCAGTTATAGCGGGGGTGCAGATACGCAGTATTTT. Amino acid sequence: CASSYSGGADTQYF.

The gene calls are TRBV27 and TRBJ1-1, with TRBD1 as a possible D gene (6 bases). The CDR3 totals 17 residues. Germline CDR1 MNHEY, CDR2 SMNVEV (reference sequence). V lost 5 bases to trimming and J lost 1 base, with 20 bases between them. The CDR3 here is CASSPHGGGLGNTEAFF. CDR3 in DNA: TGTGCCAGCAGTCCCCACGGCGGGGGCCTTGGGAACACTGAAGCTTTCTTT.

In this sample, this clone turned up a few times. V and J are TRBV7-2 and TRBJ1-1; 10 nucleotides match TRBD1. J was trimmed by 11 bases and V by 3 bases; bases with no gene match: 9. Germline V lookup: CDR1 SGHTA, CDR2 FQGNSA. This CDR3 is 14 amino acids long. CDR3 loop: CASSFMTGGRVAFF. In nucleotides, the CDR3 is TGTGCCAGCAGCTTTATGACAGGGGGCCGTGTGGCTTTCTTT.

The chain employs TRBV28 and TRBJ1-2; no definite D call. Germline lookup yields CDR1 MDHEN and CDR2 SYDVKM. The CDR3 spans 14 residues. Trimming pared 9 bases from V and 4 bases from J, leaving 18 bases between. This CDR3 reads CASQKRGIGYGYTF. For the CDR3, the DNA is TGTGCCAGTCAAAAGAGAGGAATAGGCTATGGCTACACCTTC.

The chain couples TRBV7-8 to TRBJ1-4; D ambiguous. This CDR3 is built from 14 residues. The germline V gene has CDR1 SGHVS and CDR2 FQNEAQ. V gave up 5 bases and J gave up 0 bases, with 7 bases separating them. In nucleotides, the CDR3 is TGTGCCAGCAGCACTCGAGCAACTAATGAAAAACTGTTTTTT. It translates to CASSTRATNEKLFF.

The chain is built from TRBV6-1 and TRBJ1-5; 10 nucleotides align to TRBD1. V was clipped by 2 bases and J by 6 bases; unmatched bases: 4. The CDR3 has 15 amino acids. Per the germline V gene, CDR1 is MNHNS and CDR2 is SASEGT. CDR3: CASSERQGAIQPQHF. The CDR3 DNA reads as TGTGCCAGCAGTGAACGACAGGGGGCGATTCAGCCCCAGCATTTT.

The chain recombines TRBV13 with TRBJ1-2; D might be TRBD1 (5 bases). The CDR3 contains 17 residues. Per the germline V gene, CDR1 is PRHDT and CDR2 is FYEKMQ (reference sequence). Trimming took 0 bases from V and 0 from J, leaving 14 bases between them. CDR3 amino acids: CASSLGPLGASNYGYTF. In DNA form, the CDR3 reads TGTGCCAGCAGCTTAGGCCCCCTTGGGGCCTCTAACTATGGCTACACCTTC.

The chain has TRBV11-2 and TRBJ2-5, with TRBD2 identical over 14 bases. Germline CDR1 is SGHAT and CDR2 is FQNNGV. This CDR3 region has 16 residues. J lost 1 base, V lost 5 bases, and 3 bases had no gene match. The CDR3 nucleotides read TGTGCCAGCAGCCCTGGGACTAGCGGGAGCCAAGAGACCCAGTACTTC. Protein product: CASSPGTSGSQETQYF.

This clone was found once. This chain joins TRBV7-8 and TRBJ1-6, with unresolved D. Germline CDR1 is SGHVS and CDR2 is FQNEAQ. This CDR3 region has 13 residues. The ends were cut back, 7 bases at V and 8 bases at J, with 12 bases in the middle. The CDR3 coding sequence is TGTGCCAGCACCCAGTTGCGGGATTCACCCCTCCACTTT. This translates into CASTQLRDSPLHF.

This clone was observed once. The chain is built from TRBV5-1 and TRBJ2-3, with 9 bases lining up with TRBD1. This CDR3 comprises 15 residues. Germline V gene lookup returns CDR1 SGHRS and CDR2 YFSETQ. The V gene end was trimmed by 3 bases and the J gene end by 2 bases; junction bases not matched to a gene: 4. In nucleotides, the CDR3 is TGCGCCAGCAGCTCGGGACAGGGAGACACAGATACGCAGTATTTT. Translated: CASSSGQGDTDTQYF.

This clone appeared a single time. V and J are TRBV11-1 and TRBJ2-3; TRBD2 matches at 15 bases. In germline, CDR1 is SGHAT, CDR2 FQDESV (reference sequence). J gave up 7 bases and V 5 bases, and 7 bases lay outside the gene matches. This CDR3 region has 16 residues. This CDR3 reads CASSDGTSGGRYTQYF. The DNA for the CDR3 is TGTGCCAGCAGCGACGGGACTAGCGGGGGGCGGTATACGCAGTATTTT.

This chain links TRBV5-1 with TRBJ2-1; D unresolved. This CDR3 contains 16 residues. Trimming removed 7 bases at V and 0 bases at J, with 17 bases between. The germline CDR1 and CDR2 sequences are SGHRS and YFSETQ. The CDR3 nucleotides read TGCGCCAGCCACCCGCCCAAAACCGGCTCCTACAATGAGCAGTTCTTC. Protein: CASHPPKTGSYNEQFF.

This clone has more than one count but fewer than ten. The chain has TRBV28 and TRBJ2-7, with 8 bases identical to TRBD1. The CDR3 is 14 residues long. J gave up 2 bases and V 5 bases, and 5 bases lay outside the gene matches. Germline V lookup: CDR1 MDHEN, CDR2 SYDVKM. DNA of the CDR3: TGTGCCAGCAGTCCCTACAGGGGGGCCTACGAGCAGTACTTC. Translation: CASSPYRGAYEQYF.

The chain carries TRBV2 and TRBJ2-1; the match to TRBD1 covers 12 bases. The CDR3 sequence is 14 residues long. The V segment lost 7 bases and the J segment 8 bases; nucleotides outside the gene matches: 6. Germline-derived CDR1 and CDR2 are SNHLY and FYNNEI. The CDR3 reads CASNRDRGLDEQFF. CDR3 nucleotides: TGTGCCAGCAACCGGGACAGGGGGCTCGATGAGCAGTTCTTC.

V gene TRBV7-6 combines with J gene TRBJ2-7, with no clear D. Germline CDR1 is SGHVS and CDR2 is FNYEAQ. The CDR3 runs to 13 residues. Between the trimmed V and J ends, which lost 5 bases and 3 bases, there was a span of 11 bases. DNA of the CDR3: TGTGCCAGCAGCCCGTTTGCCAGCTACGAGCAGTACTTC. Translation gives CASSPFASYEQYF.

This chain links TRBV5-1 with TRBJ1-2; no firm D call. CDR1 is SGHRS and CDR2 is YFSETQ in the germline V gene. V lost 0 bases, J lost 7 bases, and 4 bases lay in between. The CDR3 covers 11 residues. CDR3: CASSLDRGYTF. DNA for the CDR3: TGCGCCAGCAGCTTGGATCGTGGCTACACCTTC.

This chain joins TRBV18 and TRBJ1-6; 7 positions match TRBD1. CDR1 KGHSH and CDR2 LQKENI come from the germline V gene. This CDR3 contains 14 residues. The junction had 3 bases not matched to a gene; V was cut back by 3 bases and J by 7 bases. The CDR3 sequence: CASSPDRKNSPLHF. The CDR3, as DNA: TGTGCCAGCTCACCGGACAGGAAAAATTCACCCCTCCACTTT.

The chain uses TRBV5-4 and TRBJ2-1, with 11 bases matching TRBD1. Germline V gene sequence: CDR1 SGHNT, CDR2 YYREEE (reference sequence). The length of the CDR3 is 16 residues. V shed 1 base, J shed 5 bases, and the junction held 5 bases outside the gene matches. CDR3 protein: CASSLIRGQGDNEQFF. The DNA for the CDR3 is TGTGCCAGCAGCTTGATTAGGGGACAGGGGGACAATGAGCAGTTCTTC.